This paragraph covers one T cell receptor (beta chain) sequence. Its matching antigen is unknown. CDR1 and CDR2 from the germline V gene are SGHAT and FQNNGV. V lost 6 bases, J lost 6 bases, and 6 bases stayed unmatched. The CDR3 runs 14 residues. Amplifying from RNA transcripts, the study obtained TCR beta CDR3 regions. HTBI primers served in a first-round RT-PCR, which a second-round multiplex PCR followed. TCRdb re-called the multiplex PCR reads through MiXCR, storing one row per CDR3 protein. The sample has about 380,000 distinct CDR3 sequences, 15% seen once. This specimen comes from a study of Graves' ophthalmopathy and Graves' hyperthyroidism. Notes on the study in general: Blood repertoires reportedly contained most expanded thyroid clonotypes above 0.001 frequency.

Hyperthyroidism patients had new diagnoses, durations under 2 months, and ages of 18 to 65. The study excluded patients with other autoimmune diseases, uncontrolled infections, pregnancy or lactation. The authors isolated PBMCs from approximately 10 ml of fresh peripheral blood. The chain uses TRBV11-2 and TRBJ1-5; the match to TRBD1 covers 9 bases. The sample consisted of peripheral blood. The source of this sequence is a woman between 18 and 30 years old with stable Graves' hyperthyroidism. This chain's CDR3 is CASSFDRGVQPQHF. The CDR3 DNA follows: TGTGCCAGCAGTTTTGACAGGGGGGTTCAGCCCCAGCATTTT.